This T cell receptor (beta chain) appears in the sequencing data of a study of post-analysis software for immune sequencing data. Regarding the study as a whole: A significant reduction in normalized Chao1 diversity was observed in multiple sclerosis patients versus controls. Roughly five TRBV segments were significantly more frequent in patients than in controls. TRBV5-6, TRBV5-1 and TRBV20-1 were among these segments.

With 2 bases removed from V and 4 bases from J, the gap between germline ends came to 9 bases. The CDR3 has 13 amino acids. Germline V gene data show CDR1 as DFQATT and CDR2 as SNEGSKA (reference sequence). Tagging with unique molecular identifiers was a feature of the TCR beta cDNA libraries. From the PCR reads, TCRdb called clonotypes with MiXCR, one entry per CDR3 protein. The sample lists roughly 870,000 distinct CDR3 sequences, 53% occurring once. For this clonotype: Its antigen is currently unknown.

The V and J genes are TRBV20-1 and TRBJ1-5; D is uncertain. Sequencing was performed on blood. This clonotype was sampled from a girl aged 5-17 years with multiple sclerosis. CDR3 loop: CSARPVGNQPQHF. For the CDR3, the DNA is TGCAGTGCTAGACCGGTAGGGAATCAGCCCCAGCATTTT.